This T cell receptor beta chain originates from a study of T cell responses to AZD1222 COVID-19 vaccine. Whole-study findings and limits: Baseline seropositives among AZD1222 recipients totaled only five to seven. Clonal diversity was possibly underestimated, and white British individuals and females predominated among donors.

Both about-4-week and about-12-week second-dose recipients were combined. Concerning this clone: Its antigen is not identified.

The germline gives CDR1 LGHDT, CDR2 YNNKEL (reference sequence). The CDR3 length is 13 residues. V was shortened by 3 bases and J by 8 bases, with 8 bases between the two germline ends. TCRdb's table, derived via immunoSEQ multiplex PCR, lists solely in-frame clones and lacks some. The sample yields roughly 140,000 clones, approximately 91% seen once. The clonotype was recovered from an adult who received the AZD1222 COVID-19 vaccine. The chain is built from TRBV3-1 (or the pseudogene TRBV3-2) and TRBJ1-6; no clear D. Sequencing was performed on peripheral blood, taken 28 days after the second AZD1222 dose. The CDR3 protein is CASSQGRDSPLHF. The CDR3 DNA is TGTGCCAGCAGCCAGGGTAGAGATTCACCCCTCCACTTT.